One sample yielded the 30 T cell receptor beta chains listed below, sequenced in a study of CD8+ T cells in alopecia areata. Extracted RNA was reverse transcribed, and the resulting cDNA served as sequencing template. Some clones are missing from TCRdb's copy, which holds only in-frame ones; the method was immunoSEQ multiplex PCR. In the table there are approximately 150,000 clones, around 87% of which are singletons. This material consisted of CD8+ T cells sorted from blood, taken at week 0. The receptors derive from a human donor with alopecia areata.

This rearrangement joins TRBV5-6 to TRBJ2-1; D ambiguous. V shed 4 bases and J shed 5 bases, with 7 bases lying between them. Germline CDR1 is SGHDT and CDR2 is YYEEEE. This CDR3 has 12 amino acids. The CDR3 region has the DNA TGTGCCAGCAGCCTGGGTGACAATGAGCAGTTCTTC. Protein product: CASSLGDNEQFF. The full variable domain, in which reference TRBV5-6 and TRBJ2-1 provide the parts outside the CDR3, is DAGVTQSPTHLIKTRGQQVTLRCSPKSGHDTVSWYQQALGQGPQFIFQYYEEEERQRGNFPDRFSGHQFPNYSSELNVNALLLGDSALYLCASSLGDNEQFFGPGTRLTVL.

This chain uses TRBV2 with TRBJ2-1, with D perhaps TRBD1 (7 bases). Looked up from germline, CDR1 is SNHLY and CDR2 is FYNNEI. The V and J ends lost 0 bases and 2 bases respectively, with 14 bases between them. The CDR3 consists of 17 residues. The DNA for the CDR3 is TGTGCCAGCAGTGAAGCGCCCCAGGGGGGAGCCTACAATGAGCAGTTCTTC. Translation: CASSEAPQGGAYNEQFF.

The chain recombines TRBV2 with TRBJ2-7, with D perhaps TRBD1 (6 bases). CDR3 size: 12 residues. Looked up from germline, CDR1 is SNHLY and CDR2 is FYNNEI. Trimming took off 8 bases at V and 3 bases at J, with 11 bases between the two ends. As DNA, the CDR3 is TGTGCCAGCCATGGACAGTTCTACGAGCAGTACTTC. Translating gives CASHGQFYEQYF. The variable domain in full, with the rest retrieved from reference TRBV2 and TRBJ2-7, is EPEVTQTPSHQVTQMGQEVILRCVPISNHLYFYWYRQILGQKVEFLVSFYNNEISEKSEIFDDQFSVERPDGSNFTLKIRSTKLEDSAMYFCASHGQFYEQYFGPGTRLTVT.

The rearrangement links TRBV11-2 to TRBJ2-1; TRBD2 agrees at 8 bases. Per germline, CDR1 SGHAT and CDR2 FQNNGV. CDR3 length equals 16 residues. Trimming removed 0 bases from V and 7 bases from J; junction bases left unmatched: 8. This chain's CDR3 is CASSLENGRAGNEQFF. CDR3 nucleotide sequence: TGTGCCAGCAGCTTAGAAAACGGGAGGGCGGGGAATGAGCAGTTCTTC.

The gene calls are TRBV4-1 and TRBJ2-7; D is unresolved. CDR3 length equals 17 residues. V lost 2 bases and J lost 3, with 20 bases in between. Germline CDR1 reads MGHRA; CDR2 reads YSYEKL. This CDR3 is CASSQFVNIRLHYEQYF. For the CDR3, the DNA is TGCGCCAGCAGCCAATTTGTCAACATTCGCCTCCACTACGAGCAGTACTTC.

The chain carries TRBV4-1 and TRBJ2-7; D is possibly TRBD1 (6 bases). The germline gives CDR1 MGHRA, CDR2 YSYEKL. Trimming removed 1 base from V and 3 bases from J, with 16 bases in between. There are 16 residues in the CDR3. The CDR3 reads CASSQGRAGTSYEQYF. CDR3 coding DNA: TGCGCCAGCAGCCAAGGTAGGGCAGGGACAAGCTACGAGCAGTACTTC.

The chain uses TRBV5-1 and TRBJ1-2; D is possibly TRBD1 (6 bases). V gave up 4 bases and J gave up 6 bases, with 16 bases separating them. Germline CDR1 and CDR2: SGHRS and YFSETQ. This CDR3 is 14 amino acids long. The CDR3 DNA sequence: TGCGCCAGCAGCCCCCAAGGGGGTTTCGATGGCTACACCTTC. It codes for CASSPQGGFDGYTF.

The CDR3 region is CASRDPGGRRAFF. DNA for the CDR3: TGTGCCAGCAGAGATCCAGGGGGGAGGCGAGCTTTCTTT. The rearrangement uses TRBV28 and TRBJ1-1; 7 positions match TRBD1. The CDR3 is made up of 13 amino acids. V shed 6 bases, J shed 10 bases, and the junction held 11 bases outside the gene matches. Looked up from germline, CDR1 is MDHEN and CDR2 is SYDVKM.

This clone has just a few counts. A far larger clone lies a single base away; this is likely a read error. The rearrangement links TRBV11-2 to TRBJ2-7; D tentatively fits TRBD1 or TRBD2 (5 bases each). The CDR3 is 12 residues long. V was cut by 7 bases and J by 3 bases, with 10 bases left in between. Germline CDR1 SGHAT, CDR2 FQNNGV. Here the CDR3 reads CASNEGNYEQYF. CDR3 nucleotides: TGTGCCAGCAACGAGGGGAACTACGAGCAGTACTTC.

On this clone: Germline and junction disagree at one end, which may indicate a read error. V and J are TRBV7-7 and TRBJ2-7; 12 bases are a match to TRBD1. The CDR3 sequence is 15 residues long. The germline V gene encodes CDR1 SSHAT and CDR2 FNYEAQ (reference sequence). CDR3 nucleotide sequence: TGTGCTAGCAGCCCCGGGACAGGGGGCAGATACGAGCAGTACTTC. Translating it yields CASSPGTGGRYEQYF.

The chain recombines TRBV7-9 with TRBJ2-7, with D possibly TRBD2 on 5 matching bases. The CDR3 is made up of 15 amino acids. In germline, CDR1 is SEHNR, CDR2 FQNEAQ (reference sequence). Deletions cut 3 bases from V and 1 base from J, with 13 bases between. The CDR3 coding sequence is TGTGCCAGCAGCTTCATTTTGGAGGAGTCCTACGAGCAGTACTTC. It specifies CASSFILEESYEQYF. Supplemented by reference TRBV7-9 and TRBJ2-7, the full variable domain reads DTGVSQNPRHKITKRGQNVTFRCDPISEHNRLYWYRQTLGQGPEFLTYFQNEAQLEKSRLLSDRFSAERPKGSFSTLEIQRTEQGDSAMYLCASSFILEESYEQYFGPGTRLTVT.

The rearrangement links TRBV7-8 to TRBJ2-1; 8 nucleotides match TRBD2. Per the germline V gene, CDR1 is SGHVS and CDR2 is FQNEAQ. V lost 4 bases, J lost 8 bases, and 7 bases stayed unmatched. The CDR3 covers 14 residues. In DNA form, the CDR3 reads TGTGCCAGCAGCTCTGGGACTAGTGGCGATGAGCAGTTCTTC. It codes for CASSSGTSGDEQFF.

V and J are TRBV4-1 and TRBJ1-5; D ambiguous. Trimming removed 0 bases from V and 5 bases from J, with 14 bases in between. The CDR3 is 16 residues long. Germline CDR1 is MGHRA and CDR2 is YSYEKL. The CDR3 DNA reads TGCGCCAGCAGCCAAGATGCCAGGAGCCGCTATCAGCCCCAGCATTTT. The encoded protein is CASSQDARSRYQPQHF.

V and J are TRBV9 and TRBJ1-2, with D perhaps matching TRBD1 (6 bases). Germline V gene lookup returns CDR1 SGDLS and CDR2 YYNGEE. V lost 4 bases and J lost 6, with 25 bases in between. The length of the CDR3 is 17 residues. The CDR3 loop is CASSSPPRDIGSDGYTF. The CDR3 nucleotides are TGTGCCAGCAGCTCACCCCCCCGGGACATCGGGAGCGATGGCTACACCTTC.

This clone was picked up a small number of times. The V gene is TRBV9, the J gene TRBJ2-5; possibly TRBD2 for D (6 bases). V lost 3 bases to trimming and J lost 4 bases, with 7 bases between them. CDR1 is SGDLS, CDR2 YYNGEE, per germline. The CDR3 sequence is 12 residues long. Here the CDR3 DNA reads TGTGCCAGCAGCGACGGGGGAGAGACCCAGTACTTC. It is translated as CASSDGGETQYF.

V usage is TRBV4-1 and J usage is TRBJ2-3; D is uncertain. V lost 2 bases and J 3 bases, leaving 9 bases between the germline ends. This CDR3 contains 14 residues. Germline lookup yields CDR1 MGHRA and CDR2 YSYEKL. CDR3 in DNA: TGCGCCAGCAGCCAATTGCCAAGAACAGATACGCAGTATTTT. It yields the protein CASSQLPRTDTQYF.

V usage is TRBV27 and J usage is TRBJ2-1; TRBD2 matches at 10 bases. V was clipped by 5 bases and J by 4 bases; unmatched bases: 2. The CDR3 is made up of 14 amino acids. Germline V gene sequence: CDR1 MNHEY, CDR2 SMNVEV (reference sequence). The CDR3 region is CASSPTSGYNEQFF. For the CDR3, the DNA is TGTGCCAGCAGTCCGACTAGCGGGTACAATGAGCAGTTCTTC.

In DNA form, the CDR3 reads TGCGCCAGCAGCTTCTACGGGACTAGCAGCGACGAGCAGTACTTC. Its protein is CASSFYGTSSDEQYF. The chain carries TRBV5-1 and TRBJ2-7, with 9 bases that match TRBD2. CDR3 length: 15 residues. The junction had 8 bases not matched to a gene; V was cut back by 2 bases and J by 5 bases. CDR1 and CDR2 (germline): SGHRS, YFSETQ.

A remark on this clone: Other DNA sequences of this sample code for an identical CDR3. The CDR3, as DNA: TGCAGCGTTTTGTCCTCCTACGAGCAGTACTTC. Protein product: CSVLSSYEQYF. This chain links TRBV29-1 with TRBJ2-7, with D hard to call. Trimming cost V 5 bases and J 0 bases, with 5 bases left between them. From germline, CDR1 is SQVTM and CDR2 ANQGSEA. The CDR3 loop spans 11 amino acids.

J is TRBJ1-1 and V is TRBV6-5; D gene unclear. Trimming took 6 bases from V and 5 from J, leaving 13 bases between them. Germline V gene data show CDR1 as MNHEY and CDR2 as SVGAGI. CDR3 length: 13 residues. The CDR3 loop reads CASSQAGMTEAFF. CDR3 DNA: TGTGCCAGCAGCCAAGCTGGGATGACTGAAGCTTTCTTT.

The chain employs TRBV7-6 and TRBJ1-5; D is perhaps TRBD1 (5 bases). There are 15 residues in the CDR3. V dropped 1 base and J dropped 3 bases, with 10 bases sitting between them. Per the germline V gene, CDR1 is SGHVS and CDR2 is FNYEAQ. CDR3 region: CASSLGGDDNQPQHF. DNA for the CDR3: TGTGCCAGCAGCTTAGGGGGGGACGACAATCAGCCCCAGCATTTT. Supplemented by reference TRBV7-6 and TRBJ1-5, the full variable domain reads GAGVSQSPRYKVTKRGQDVALRCDPISGHVSLYWYRQALGQGPEFLTYFNYEAQQDKSGLPNDRFSAERPEGSISTLTIQRTEQRDSAMYRCASSLGGDDNQPQHFGDGTRLSIL.

The chain uses TRBV10-3 and TRBJ2-3; TRBD1 matches at 7 bases. V lost 4 bases, J lost 2 bases, and 3 bases stayed unmatched. Germline lookup yields CDR1 ENHRY and CDR2 SYGVKD. This CDR3 contains 14 residues. CDR3 sequence: CAISGTGPTDTQYF. CDR3 sequence (DNA): TGTGCCATCAGTGGGACAGGACCCACAGATACGCAGTATTTT.

There are a few counts of this clone. The rearrangement links TRBV29-1 to TRBJ2-5, with D unclear. V was trimmed by 1 base and J by 3 bases, leaving 9 bases between them. Germline V gene lookup returns CDR1 SQVTM and CDR2 ANQGSEA. The CDR3 totals 13 residues. CDR3 loop: CSVEGLKKETQYF. The DNA for the CDR3 is TGCAGCGTTGAAGGACTTAAAAAAGAGACCCAGTACTTC.

The chain employs TRBV5-6 and TRBJ2-7; tentative D call: TRBD2 (5 bases). Germline V gene lookup returns CDR1 SGHDT and CDR2 YYEEEE. This CDR3 contains 13 residues. Deletions cut 0 bases from V and 4 bases from J, with 8 bases between. For the CDR3, the DNA is TGTGCCAGCAGCTTGGGGACTGATTACGAGCAGTACTTC. Protein product: CASSLGTDYEQYF.

The rearrangement joins TRBV29-1 to TRBJ2-7, with 8 bases that match TRBD2. CDR1 and CDR2 from the germline V gene are SQVTM and ANQGSEA. CDR3 size: 13 residues. V dropped 5 bases and J dropped 4; count of bases not matched to a gene: 7. CDR3 DNA sequence: TGCAGCGTTCGGGGGGGGCCGAGTTACGAGCAGTACTTC. This translates into CSVRGGPSYEQYF.

Concerning this clone: This specimen includes other DNA sequences encoding the same CDR3. The CDR3 sequence is CSVEDPASGGYEQYF. The CDR3 DNA reads as TGCAGCGTTGAAGATCCAGCTAGCGGGGGGTACGAGCAGTACTTC. The chain combines TRBV29-1 with TRBJ2-7, with 11 bases that match TRBD2. CDR1 SQVTM and CDR2 ANQGSEA come from the germline V gene. With 0 bases clipped from V and 4 bases from J, the junction kept 5 bases outside the gene matches. The CDR3 is 15 residues long.

This chain connects TRBV29-1 to TRBJ2-3; TRBD1 aligns across 9 bases. The CDR3 contains 17 residues. Per germline, CDR1 SQVTM and CDR2 ANQGSEA. Trimming took 0 bases from V and 2 from J; bases not matched to a gene: 9. DNA of the CDR3: TGCAGCGTTGAAGATGGGGGCGGGACAGGGCTCACAGATACGCAGTATTTT. Its protein product is CSVEDGGGTGLTDTQYF.

The chain has TRBV6-1 and TRBJ2-3; 9 nucleotides agree with TRBD1. The CDR3 has 16 residues. CDR1 and CDR2 (germline): MNHNS, SASEGT. J lost 4 bases, V lost 3 bases, and 8 bases had no gene match. In nucleotides, the CDR3 is TGTGCCAGCAGTGATCTGACAGGGGGTCGGGCAGATACGCAGTATTTT. Translation: CASSDLTGGRADTQYF.

The chain employs TRBV4-1 and TRBJ2-1, with D possibly being TRBD1 (6 bases). V lost 0 bases and J 5 bases, leaving 20 bases between the germline ends. Germline assignment: CDR1 MGHRA and CDR2 YSYEKL. The CDR3 is 18 residues long. CDR3 DNA: TGCGCCAGCAGCCAAGATCTCCAGGGGACCGGTCTAAACAATGAGCAGTTCTTC. As protein: CASSQDLQGTGLNNEQFF.

The chain links TRBV2 to TRBJ2-5; maybe TRBD2 (5 bases). This CDR3 is built from 17 residues. V was cut by 0 bases and J by 5 bases, with 19 bases left in between. CDR1 is SNHLY, CDR2 FYNNEI, per germline. CDR3 region: CASSEALGSLDEETQYF. In DNA, the CDR3 is TGTGCCAGCAGTGAAGCGCTTGGGAGCTTAGATGAGGAGACCCAGTACTTC.